These T cell receptor beta chains were read from a single sample in a study of T-cell memory formation after mild COVID-19. TCRdb ran MiXCR on the 5' RACE reads and lists one entry per CDR3 protein. This repertoire shows about 560,000 distinct CDR3 sequences, roughly 21% found once; its top ten account for about 8.2%. What was sequenced was PBMCs or a T cell subset sorted from them (not recorded which). The origin of the receptors is an adult woman who had mild COVID-19 (a few samples of this study predate the infection). Cell type and time point are not known. Each CDR3 is given with its conserved first and last residue. The order of the fields is D gene, clone size, J gene, V gene, CDR3 protein, CDR3 DNA. A D gene is named only where the DNA matches it firmly. Some rows mark clone size as missing; the rest say once, few, many or name a class of expanded clone.

>TRBD1|few|TRBJ2-7|TRBV30
CAWSVGTGVYEQYF
TGTGCCTGGAGTGTTGGGACAGGGGTTTACGAGCAGTACTTC
>-|-|TRBJ2-5|TRBV2
CASTTGGTQYF
TGTGCCAGCACAACCGGGGGGACCCAGTACTTC
>-|many|TRBJ1-4|TRBV20-1
CSVIDGRKLFF
TGCAGTGTCATAGACGGGCGTAAACTGTTTTTT
>-|-|TRBJ2-7|TRBV7-2
CASSLVAGWEQYF
TGTGCCAGCAGCTTAGTGGCCGGGTGGGAGCAGTACTTC
>-|few|TRBJ1-1|TRBV7-9
CASSGTVAGTTEAFF
TGTGCCAGCAGCGGAACGGTCGCGGGGACCACTGAAGCTTTCTTT
>-|few|TRBJ2-2|TRBV7-2
CASSLSPRGELFF
TGTGCCAGCAGCTTATCCCCCCGAGGGGAGCTGTTTTTT
>-|few|TRBJ2-2|TRBV7-2
CASSLRRAGELFF
TGTGCCAGCAGCTTAAGGAGGGCCGGGGAGCTGTTTTTT
>-|few|TRBJ2-3|TRBV5-6
CASSIAGFFADTQYF
TGTGCCAGCAGCATTGCGGGTTTCTTCGCAGATACGCAGTATTTT
>TRBD2|few|TRBJ2-7|TRBV5-1
CASSRSSGLPYEQYF
TGCGCCAGCAGCAGGTCTAGCGGTTTACCCTACGAGCAGTACTTC
>-|-|TRBJ2-3|TRBV5-1
CASSLPRQAVGPSTDTQYF
TGCGCCAGCAGCTTGCCGAGACAGGCCGTTGGGCCAAGCACAGATACGCAGTATTTT
>TRBD1|few|TRBJ2-7|TRBV3-1
CATGQGAREQYF
TGTGCCACTGGACAGGGGGCTCGCGAGCAGTACTTC